This T cell receptor (beta chain) was sequenced in a study of cytomegalovirus exposure and HLA in healthy donors. Study context: A later analysis reported the approximately 120 validation repertoires used the same platform as the approximately 660 first-cohort repertoires.

A word on this clone: Its antigen is not known.

The CDR3 totals 14 residues. Trimming cost V 7 bases and J 2 bases; bases outside gene matches: 7. Germline CDR1 and CDR2: MDHEN and SYDVKM. Study-wide points: The study labeled 170 or so TCR beta chains cytomegalovirus-associated. In vitro work confirmed that a few CMV-associated chains recognize CMV antigens.

Sequenced by immunoSEQ multiplex PCR; TCRdb stores in-frame clones only, minus some. Among some 170,000 clones listed, about 90% were seen once. The chain has TRBV28 and TRBJ2-7, with TRBD1 matching over 8 bases. Sequenced input: PBMCs. The sequence was obtained from a woman aged 25-40 years in good health and CMV-seronegative. This CDR3 reads CASMGQAVAYEQYF. CDR3 DNA sequence: TGTGCCAGCATGGGACAGGCAGTTGCCTACGAGCAGTACTTC.